The text below deals with one T cell receptor beta chain. The data belong to a study of blood T cell repertoires in COVID-19. The wider study: Samples of COVID-19 (acute and convalescent) were obtained from the United States, Italy and Spain.

Authors' analysis steps: Amplification of reference gene primers provided the estimated nucleated cell counts. The data were produced by immunoSEQ multiplex PCR, yet TCRdb's version contains in-frame clones alone and is incomplete. The V and J calls and clone size are taken from that table; D and trimming were inferred from the DNA. There are roughly 120,000 clones in the sample; 60% to 85% occur only once, and roughly 2.1% lies in the top ten. This CDR3 has 12 amino acids. V shed 2 bases and J shed 4 bases, with 5 bases lying between them. CDR1 is MNHEY and CDR2 is SVGEGT in the germline V gene. The receptor was isolated from a man between 65 and 85 years old with acute or convalescent COVID-19. This rearrangement joins TRBV6-2 or TRBV6-3 to TRBJ1-2; D gene uncertain. Specimen: peripheral blood. CDR3 amino acids: CASSYTVYGYTF. The CDR3 DNA reads TGTGCCAGCAGTTACACGGTCTATGGCTACACCTTC.